Following are 9 T cell receptor beta chains from one sample sequenced in a study of cytomegalovirus exposure and HLA in healthy donors. The PCR contained 60 Vbeta and 13 Jbeta primers. Here immunoSEQ multiplex PCR was the method, and the copy in TCRdb shows in-frame clones only, minus some. This repertoire comprises approximately 170,000 clones; its ten largest clones make up about 0.79%. Material for sequencing was PBMCs. The receptors shown here come from a young woman in good health and CMV-seropositive.

This CDR3 is CASSQDQIRYEQFF. DNA of the CDR3: TGCGCCAGCAGCCAAGACCAGATCCGCTATGAGCAGTTCTTC. V gene TRBV4-1 combines with J gene TRBJ2-1; D is ambiguous. This CDR3 comprises 14 residues. The V gene's germline CDR1 is MGHRA and CDR2 YSYEKL. V was cut by 0 bases and J by 8 bases, with 11 bases left in between.

Turning to this clone: Other nucleotide sequences from this sample produce the same CDR3. The chain recombines TRBV27 with TRBJ2-7; 10 bases map to TRBD2. The CDR3 extends over 15 amino acids. Germline V gene data show CDR1 as MNHEY and CDR2 as SMNVEV (reference sequence). V lost 6 bases and J lost 1; bases outside the gene matches: 6. The CDR3: CASSSGLAASYEQYF. The CDR3, as DNA: TGTGCCAGCAGCTCAGGACTAGCGGCTTCCTACGAGCAGTACTTC.

The chain is built from TRBV5-6 and TRBJ2-4; D not certain. Germline CDR1 is SGHDT and CDR2 is YYEEEE. This CDR3 has 17 residues. The germline V and J ends were trimmed by 4 bases and 0 bases, with 17 bases remaining between them. The CDR3 DNA is TGTGCCAGCAGCCACTTCTACGCCGGAGTAGCCAAAAACATTCAGTACTTC. Translation gives CASSHFYAGVAKNIQYF.

The rearrangement joins TRBV19 to TRBJ1-5, with 8 nucleotides matching TRBD1. The junction had 9 bases not matched to a gene; V was cut back by 6 bases and J by 2 bases. The CDR3 totals 16 residues. Germline CDR1 reads LNHDA; CDR2 reads SQIVND (reference sequence). In DNA, the CDR3 is TGTGCCAGTAGAAGCCCCACAGGGGGGGGCAATCAGCCCCAGCATTTT. Protein: CASRSPTGGGNQPQHF.

The chain combines TRBV5-6 with TRBJ1-2, with a possible D match to TRBD1 (6 bases). Trimming took off 4 bases at V and 4 bases at J, with 14 bases between the two ends. The CDR3 is 14 residues long. Germline V gene lookup returns CDR1 SGHDT and CDR2 YYEEEE. CDR3 sequence reads: CASSKKGGSYGYTF. The CDR3 DNA is TGTGCCAGCAGCAAAAAAGGGGGAAGCTATGGCTACACCTTC. The complete variable domain, with remaining parts taken from reference TRBV5-6 and TRBJ1-2, reads DAGVTQSPTHLIKTRGQQVTLRCSPKSGHDTVSWYQQALGQGPQFIFQYYEEEERQRGNFPDRFSGHQFPNYSSELNVNALLLGDSALYLCASSKKGGSYGYTFGSGTRLTVV.

The genes are TRBV7-6 and TRBJ2-1, with 10 bases lining up with TRBD2. CDR3 length: 16 amino acids. CDR1 SGHVS and CDR2 FNYEAQ come from the germline V gene. V trimming: 3 bases; J trimming: 7 bases; junction bases outside the gene matches: 9. DNA of the CDR3: TGTGCCAGCAGCTTTGCAGCGGGGGGGCTCGTTAATGAGCAGTTCTTC. It yields the protein CASSFAAGGLVNEQFF. Combining the CDR3 with reference TRBV7-6 and TRBJ2-1 gives the whole variable domain GAGVSQSPRYKVTKRGQDVALRCDPISGHVSLYWYRQALGQGPEFLTYFNYEAQQDKSGLPNDRFSAERPEGSISTLTIQRTEQRDSAMYRCASSFAAGGLVNEQFFGPGTRLTVL.

The J gene is TRBJ2-4, the V gene TRBV25-1; no reliable D call. The CDR3 contains 16 residues. Germline loops: CDR1 MGHDK, CDR2 SYGVNS. V lost 5 bases and J 1 base, leaving 15 bases between the germline ends. The CDR3 sequence is CASSSLLPGAKNIQYF. Here the CDR3 DNA reads TGTGCCAGCAGTTCCCTTCTTCCCGGGGCCAAAAACATTCAGTACTTC.

This chain links TRBV19 with TRBJ2-1, with D tentatively TRBD2 (6 bases). The CDR3 runs 13 residues. CDR1 and CDR2 (germline): LNHDA, SQIVND (reference sequence). Deletions cut 6 bases from V and 6 bases from J, with 12 bases between. The DNA of the CDR3 is TGTGCCAGTAGCACACTAGCTTCCAATGAGCAGTTCTTC. Its protein is CASSTLASNEQFF.

This rearrangement joins TRBV7-2 to TRBJ1-2; D perhaps matches TRBD1 (6 bases). Per germline, CDR1 SGHTA and CDR2 FQGNSA. The CDR3 length is 15 residues. Trimming pared 5 bases from V and 5 bases from J, leaving 18 bases between. CDR3 region: CASSPEQGGGYGYTF. CDR3 DNA: TGTGCCAGCAGCCCTGAACAGGGAGGGGGATATGGCTACACCTTC.